This TCR beta chain came from a study of kidney transplant recipient with SARS-CoV-2 infection. TCRdb passed the reads through MiXCR, listing each CDR3 protein once. Among approximately 250,000 distinct CDR3 sequences listed, roughly 26% were seen once. This clonotype was observed at least ten times. After removal of 6 bases from V and 7 bases from J, the junction contained 12 bases not matched to a gene. The germline CDR1 and CDR2 sequences are MNHEY and SVGAGI. This CDR3 has 15 residues. This sequence originates from a male patient aged 30 to 39 who had COVID-19 and was a kidney transplant recipient. The graft donor may be the source of some T cells. This sample comprised a blood sample, obtained at baseline and on roughly day 110 from a kidney transplant recipient. The V gene is TRBV6-5, the J gene TRBJ1-5; 7 positions match TRBD1. CDR3 loop: CASRTTGASSQPQHF. The CDR3 bases are TGTGCCAGCAGGACAACAGGGGCGTCTTCCCAGCCCCAGCATTTT.